The T cell receptor beta chain under discussion was sequenced for a study of blood T cell repertoires in COVID-19. About the study: Samples of COVID-19 (acute and convalescent) were obtained from the United States, Italy and Spain. In each case, the material was cDNA or gDNA derived from T cells, B-cell-depleted T cells, or PBMCs.

The trim removed 2 bases at V and 2 bases at J, leaving 5 bases unmatched. Looked up from germline, CDR1 is LNHNV and CDR2 is YYDKDF (reference sequence). The CDR3 spans 15 residues. In the original analysis: Amplifying reference gene primers gave estimates of nucleated cell counts. Profiled with immunoSEQ multiplex PCR; TCRdb holds only in-frame clones, not every one. V and J calls and clone size are those listed in that table; D and trimming were worked out from the DNA. The sample lists around 68,000 clones, roughly 82% occurring once. Sequences were obtained from peripheral blood. The clonotype originates from a man aged 80 or over with active COVID-19. This chain uses TRBV15 with TRBJ2-5; 7 bases are shared with TRBD1. CDR3 sequence: CATSRRDRGQETQYF. The CDR3 DNA is TGTGCCACCAGCAGACGGGACAGAGGGCAAGAGACCCAGTACTTC.